This TCR beta chain emerged from a study of blood T cell repertoires in COVID-19. About the study: Samples taken during acute and convalescent COVID-19 were collected in the United States, Italy and Spain. Sources were T cells, B-cell-depleted T cells, or PBMCs; the material itself was cDNA or gDNA.

Using immunoSEQ multiplex PCR, the repertoire was profiled, and TCRdb retains in-frame clones only, with some absent. The repertoire holds hundreds of thousands of clones, with approximately 85% as singletons. Trimming pared 7 bases from V and 5 bases from J, leaving 17 bases between. Germline V gives CDR1 SQVTM, CDR2 ANQGSEA. The CDR3 extends over 13 amino acids. This chain links TRBV29-1 with TRBJ2-5; the D gene is possibly TRBD1 (7 bases). Sequenced: peripheral blood. The sequence was collected from a man aged 45-65 years with COVID-19, enrolled during active disease. The DNA for the CDR3 is TGCAGCGCGGGACAGAACCGGGGGGAGACCCAGTACTTC. This translates into CSAGQNRGETQYF.